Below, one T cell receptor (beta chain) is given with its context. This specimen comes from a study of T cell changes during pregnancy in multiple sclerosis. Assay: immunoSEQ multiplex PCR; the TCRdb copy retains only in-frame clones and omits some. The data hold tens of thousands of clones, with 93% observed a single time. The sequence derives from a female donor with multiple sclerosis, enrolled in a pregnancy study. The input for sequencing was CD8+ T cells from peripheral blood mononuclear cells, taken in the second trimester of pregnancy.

The CDR3 sequence: CASSEGAGYNEQFF. The CDR3 DNA reads as TGTGCCAGCAGTGAGGGGGCAGGATACAATGAGCAGTTCTTC. The chain carries TRBV6-1 and TRBJ2-1; D might be TRBD1 (6 bases). Germline V gene sequence: CDR1 MNHNS, CDR2 SASEGT. This CDR3 region has 14 residues. The germline V and J ends were trimmed by 3 bases and 4 bases, with 10 bases remaining between them.